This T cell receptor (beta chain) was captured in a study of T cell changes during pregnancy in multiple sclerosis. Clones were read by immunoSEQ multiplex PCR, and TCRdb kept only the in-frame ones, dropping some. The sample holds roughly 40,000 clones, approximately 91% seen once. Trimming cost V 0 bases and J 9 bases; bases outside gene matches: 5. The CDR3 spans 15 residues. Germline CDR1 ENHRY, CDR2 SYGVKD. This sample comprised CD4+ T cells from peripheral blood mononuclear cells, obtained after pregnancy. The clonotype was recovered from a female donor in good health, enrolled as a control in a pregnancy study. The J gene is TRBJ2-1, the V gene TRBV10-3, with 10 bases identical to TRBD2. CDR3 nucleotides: TGTGCCATCAGTGAGTCCCAGCGGGGGGGCTCTGAGCAGTTCTTC. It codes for CAISESQRGGSEQFF.